Below are 18 T cell receptor beta chains sequenced from a single sample in a study of T cells expressing NK-cell markers. Following a re-call of the 5' RACE reads, TCRdb has one entry per CDR3 protein and lacks DNA. This table holds around 260,000 distinct CDR3 sequences. Sample: blood T cells: a sorted CD56 or NKG2C T cell subset, CD4+ or CD8+ T cells, or bulk PBMC T cells (not recorded which). The source of these receptors is a woman between 18 and 70 years old in good health.

The chain recombines TRBV7-8 with TRBJ1-4; TCRdb's D call, TRBD1, is unchecked because there is no DNA. Per the germline V gene, CDR1 is SGHVS and CDR2 is FQNEAQ. The CDR3 length is 16 residues. The CDR3 loop reads CASSSRQWATNEKLFF.

This chain links TRBV6-5 with TRBJ1-1. Germline CDR1 MNHEY, CDR2 SVGAGI. The CDR3 has 15 amino acids. The CDR3: CASSYSRDGVTEAFF.

This chain uses TRBV6-5 with TRBJ2-5; the TCRdb call, TRBD1, lacks DNA for checking. The CDR3 totals 13 residues. Germline V gene lookup returns CDR1 MNHEY and CDR2 SVGAGI. The CDR3 sequence is CASSSTGTETQYF.

The genes are TRBV6-5 and TRBJ2-3; TCRdb proposes TRBD2, but this gene call is untestable without DNA. Germline V gene data show CDR1 as MNHEY and CDR2 as SVGAGI. CDR3 length equals 16 residues. Here the CDR3 reads CASSYRLAGRTDTQYF.

J is TRBJ2-3 and V is TRBV12-3 or TRBV12-4; without DNA, the TCRdb call of TRBD2 cannot be checked. The CDR3 runs to 17 residues. CDR3 sequence: CASSLSLGRGHTDTQYF.

V gene TRBV12-3 or TRBV12-4 combines with J gene TRBJ2-4. The CDR3 runs 14 residues. The CDR3 spells CASSLSGVKNIQYF.

The genes are TRBV27 and TRBJ2-7; TCRdb's D gene call, TRBD1, goes unchecked for lack of DNA. The CDR3 sequence is 14 residues long. From germline, CDR1 is MNHEY and CDR2 SMNVEV (reference sequence). CDR3: CASSAGRISYEQYF.

The genes are TRBV28 and TRBJ2-3; the TCRdb D gene call, TRBD1, has no DNA to confirm it. Germline V gene data show CDR1 as MDHEN and CDR2 as SYDVKM. The CDR3 runs to 17 residues. CDR3 in amino acids: CASSPSGWARNGDTQYF.

The chain carries TRBV15 and TRBJ1-1; there is no DNA to check the TCRdb D call of TRBD1. Germline V gene sequence: CDR1 LNHNV, CDR2 YYDKDF (reference sequence). The CDR3 contains 15 residues. CDR3 in amino acids: CATSSRDITRAEAFF.

J is TRBJ1-2 and V is TRBV4-3. The CDR3 spans 13 residues. Per germline, CDR1 LGHNA and CDR2 YSLEER. The CDR3 protein is CASSQSAAYGYTF.

The chain recombines TRBV5-6 with TRBJ1-2. The CDR3 runs to 14 residues. The germline V gene encodes CDR1 SGHDT and CDR2 YYEEEE. This CDR3 is CASSFAALNYGYTF.

The chain links TRBV13 to TRBJ2-6; the D call from TCRdb, TRBD2, cannot be confirmed without DNA. CDR3 length equals 17 residues. Germline CDR1 and CDR2: PRHDT and FYEKMQ (reference sequence). The CDR3 region is CASSLGVSPSGANVLTF.

The V call is TRBV28, the J call TRBJ1-1; without DNA, the TCRdb call of TRBD1 cannot be checked. Germline CDR1 and CDR2: MDHEN and SYDVKM. This CDR3 contains 15 residues. CDR3 sequence reads: CASSSLRGMNTEAFF.

The chain is built from TRBV18 and TRBJ2-1. Germline CDR1 is KGHSH and CDR2 is LQKENI. This CDR3 spans 15 amino acids. CDR3 region: CASSPQSSSYNEQFF. Full variable domain (rest looked up from reference TRBV18 and TRBJ2-1): NAGVMQNPRHLVRRRGQEARLRCSPMKGHSHVYWYRQLPEEGLKFMVYLQKENIIDESGMPKERFSAEFPKEGPSILRIQQVVRGDSAAYFCASSPQSSSYNEQFFGPGTRLTVL.

The J gene is TRBJ1-4, the V gene TRBV4-3; the D gene TCRdb calls, TRBD1, cannot be checked with no DNA. The CDR3 is 16 residues long. CDR1 and CDR2 from the germline V gene are LGHNA and YSLEER. Here the CDR3 reads CASSQDFGTLLEKLFF.

The CDR3 is CASSFEGQSNQPQHF. The genes are TRBV27 and TRBJ1-5; as DNA is missing, the TRBD1 call by TCRdb cannot be tested. The CDR3 has 15 amino acids. Germline CDR1 and CDR2: MNHEY and SMNVEV (reference sequence).

The chain couples TRBV29-1 to TRBJ2-3. The CDR3 is 15 residues long. Germline loops: CDR1 SQVTM, CDR2 ANQGSEA. The CDR3 sequence is CSVEDLSGSTDTQYF.

The chain couples TRBV7-2 to TRBJ1-2; TCRdb proposes TRBD1, but this gene call is untestable without DNA. The CDR3 is 13 residues long. Germline CDR1 SGHTA, CDR2 FQGNSA. The CDR3 spells CASSLVGGYGYTF.